Sequencing of this T cell receptor beta chain was carried out in a study of blood T cell repertoires in COVID-19. Study overall: COVID-19 samples from acute and convalescent phases originated in the United States, Italy and Spain. PBMCs, B-cell-depleted T cells, or T cells were the source of the cDNA or gDNA that made up the material.

In germline, CDR1 is LGHDT, CDR2 YNNKEL (reference sequence). Trimming removed 3 bases from V and 11 bases from J, with 20 bases in between. The CDR3 has 15 residues. As handled by the study authors: Reference gene primer amplification in the assay estimated nucleated cell counts. Profiled with immunoSEQ multiplex PCR; TCRdb holds only in-frame clones, not every one. V, J and clone size are those of that table, while D and trimming were read from the DNA. Here the sample spans under 60,000 clones, approximately 89% being singletons. The chain uses TRBV3-1 (or the pseudogene TRBV3-2) and TRBJ2-1, with a tentative D call TRBD2 (7 bases). The clonotype was recovered from an elderly woman with acute or convalescent COVID-19. The sequencing input was peripheral blood. Here the CDR3 reads CASSQPPGAGAKQFF. Here the CDR3 DNA reads TGTGCCAGCAGCCAGCCACCGGGGGCGGGGGCCAAGCAGTTCTTC.